A selection of T cell receptor beta chains follows, all from one sample in a study of identical twins. TCRdb analysed the 5' RACE reads with MiXCR anew, one entry per CDR3 protein. The table has 200,000 to 250,000 distinct CDR3 sequences, 5.5% to 8% seen once. These data were likewise used in another study, on yellow fever vaccine responses in identical twins.

Sequencing was carried out using memory (CD45RO+) T cells sorted from blood. These receptors came from a young woman in good health. Both conserved end residues are part of each CDR3.

j_call | v_call | cdr3_length | cdr3_aa
TRBJ2-2 | TRBV24-1 | 17 | CATSDGKTANFGGELFF
TRBJ2-2 | TRBV29-1 | 13 | CSVQGSITGELFF
TRBJ2-3 | TRBV24-1 | 16 | CATSERQGDATDTQYF
TRBJ2-1 | TRBV12-3/TRBV12-4 | 17 | CASSLTRLAGGLNEQFF
TRBJ2-3 | TRBV7-9 | 16 | CASSNQGLAGADTQYF
TRBJ2-2 | TRBV7-6 | 14 | CASSWGGNTGELFF
TRBJ1-5 | TRBV11-2 | 14 | CASSSDRLNQPQHF
TRBJ2-3 | TRBV11-2 | 15 | CASSPSGVLTDTQYF
TRBJ2-7 | TRBV20-1 | 16 | CSATPGLAGTFYEQYF
TRBJ2-5 | TRBV5-1 | 15 | CASSLISGSQETQYF
TRBJ1-5 | TRBV28 | 17 | CASRPPEGGGRNQPQHF